A single T cell receptor (beta chain) is shown here with its context. The sample belongs to a study of blood T cell repertoires in COVID-19. The table came from immunoSEQ multiplex PCR; TCRdb's copy has only in-frame clones and leaves some out. The table has over 300,000 clones, approximately 89% seen once. Germline V lookup: CDR1 SQVTM, CDR2 ANQGSEA. With V trimmed by 6 bases and J by 3 bases, 7 bases remained unmatched. There are 14 residues in the CDR3. Sequencing was done on a sample of PBMCs or T cells enriched from blood (not recorded which). The source is a woman aged 40-49 years who had recovered from COVID-19. The chain uses TRBV29-1 and TRBJ1-4; TRBD1 aligns across 7 bases. CDR3: CSVRTQGANEKLFF. The CDR3 nucleotides are TGCAGCGTCAGGACGCAGGGGGCTAATGAAAAACTGTTTTTT.